Following are 24 T cell receptor beta chains from one sample sequenced in a study of blood T cell repertoires in COVID-19. Data came from immunoSEQ multiplex PCR; TCRdb stores just in-frame clones and leaves some out. The table lists about 70,000 clones, around 83% of them singletons. Input material: peripheral blood. The source is a man aged 25 to 45 with COVID-19, enrolled during active disease.

Here the CDR3 DNA reads TGTGCCAGCAGTTCAGTGGGGACAGGGGTTTCACCCCTCCACTTT. Translation: CASSSVGTGVSPLHF. V gene TRBV27 combines with J gene TRBJ1-6; the match to TRBD1 covers 10 bases. This CDR3 spans 15 amino acids. V trimming: 4 bases; J trimming: 9 bases; junction bases outside the gene matches: 6. CDR1 is MNHEY and CDR2 is SMNVEV in the germline V gene (reference sequence).

This clone was seen a handful of times. This chain joins TRBV28 and TRBJ1-2, with 10 bases fitting TRBD1. The CDR3 length is 13 residues. V was clipped by 7 bases and J by 8 bases; unmatched bases: 7. Germline CDR1 MDHEN, CDR2 SYDVKM. The chain's CDR3 is CASTGTGVGGYTF. The CDR3 DNA follows: TGTGCCAGCACCGGGACAGGGGTAGGGGGCTACACCTTC.

V usage is TRBV2 and J usage is TRBJ1-5, with 8 bases fitting TRBD1. Trimming took 8 bases from V and 2 from J; bases not matched to a gene: 8. The CDR3 contains 15 residues. The germline V gene has CDR1 SNHLY and CDR2 FYNNEI. Here the CDR3 DNA reads TGTGCCAGCGTTGAGGACAGGGTGGGCAATCAGCCCCAGCATTTT. The encoded protein is CASVEDRVGNQPQHF.

The V and J genes are TRBV7-9 and TRBJ2-7; 10 bases line up with TRBD1. Losses at the gene ends were 4 bases for V and 4 bases for J; bases not matched to a gene: 10. CDR3 length equals 16 residues. CDR1 and CDR2 from the germline V gene are SEHNR and FQNEAQ (reference sequence). The CDR3 DNA is TGTGCCAGCAGCTCGACTCCGGGACAGGGGTTGTACGAGCAGTACTTC. Residues: CASSSTPGQGLYEQYF.

V gene TRBV28 combines with J gene TRBJ2-7, with 12 bases fitting TRBD2. The CDR3 is 16 residues long. Trimming took 1 base from V and 2 from J; bases not matched to a gene: 3. CDR1 MDHEN and CDR2 SYDVKM come from the germline V gene. The CDR3 reads CASSLSLAGGPYEQYF. The CDR3 DNA reads TGTGCCAGCAGTTTATCTCTAGCGGGAGGGCCCTACGAGCAGTACTTC.

The J gene is TRBJ2-7, the V gene TRBV11-2, with unresolved D. CDR1 is SGHAT, CDR2 FQNNGV, per germline. V was cut by 1 base and J by 6 bases, with 7 bases left in between. The CDR3 consists of 12 residues. CDR3 region: CASSLANPEQYF. The CDR3 region has the DNA TGTGCCAGCAGCTTAGCTAACCCCGAGCAGTACTTC.

The chain has TRBV24-1 and TRBJ2-1, with 8 bases identical to TRBD2. CDR3 size: 17 residues. Losses at the gene ends were 3 bases for V and 1 base for J; bases not matched to a gene: 7. CDR1 is KGHDR and CDR2 is SFDVKD in the germline V gene. CDR3 residues: CATSDATGGSSYNEQFF. Written as DNA, the CDR3 is TGTGCCACCAGTGATGCCACGGGAGGGTCATCCTACAATGAGCAGTTCTTC.

The chain combines TRBV7-9 with TRBJ2-1; tentatively, D is TRBD2 (6 bases). Germline V gives CDR1 SEHNR, CDR2 FQNEAQ (reference sequence). The CDR3 totals 14 residues. V shed 1 base and J shed 8 bases, with 12 bases lying between them. Here the CDR3 reads CASSLGLVGDEQFF. The CDR3 region has the DNA TGTGCCAGCAGCTTAGGACTAGTGGGGGATGAGCAGTTCTTC.

The chain is built from TRBV6-5 and TRBJ1-3, with 8 bases that match TRBD1. The CDR3 covers 14 residues. The germline gives CDR1 MNHEY, CDR2 SVGAGI. Germline trimming cut 5 bases from V and 4 bases from J; bases unmatched to any gene: 4. CDR3 in amino acids: CASSPRQGGNTIYF. The CDR3 nucleotides read TGTGCCAGCAGTCCCCGACAGGGGGGAAACACCATATATTTT.

The genes are TRBV21-1 and TRBJ2-7; the table's D call, TRBD1, was not checked against the DNA. TRBV21-1 is assigned pseudogene status. The CDR3 has 14 amino acids. CDR3 bases: TGTGCCAGCAGTGAAGGGACAGGGGGCTACGAGCAGTACTTC. Its translation is CASSEGTGGYEQYF.

In nucleotides, the CDR3 is TGTGCCATCAGTGAGTCGAAACTCACTGAAGCTTTCTTT. This translates into CAISESKLTEAFF. V and J are TRBV10-3 and TRBJ1-1; D ambiguous. The CDR3 runs 13 residues. V was shortened by 0 bases and J by 4 bases, with 6 bases between the two germline ends. Germline-derived CDR1 and CDR2 are ENHRY and SYGVKD.

This chain joins TRBV12-3 or TRBV12-4 and TRBJ1-4; D remains unclear. V lost 5 bases, J lost 5 bases, and 6 bases lay in between. This CDR3 has 12 residues. CDR3 sequence: CASSNMNEKLFF. The CDR3 DNA reads as TGTGCCAGCAGTAATATGAATGAAAAACTGTTTTTT.

This clone was seen only a few times. This chain connects TRBV5-1 to TRBJ1-6; TRBD1 is a possible D gene (5 bases). The CDR3 sequence is 16 residues long. The germline V gene has CDR1 SGHRS and CDR2 YFSETQ. The V end was cut by 0 bases, the J end by 5 bases, with 12 bases between. The CDR3: CASSLEATANNSPLHF. DNA of the CDR3: TGCGCCAGCAGCTTGGAAGCGACAGCTAATAATTCACCCCTCCACTTT.

The chain has TRBV6-5 and TRBJ2-7; 7 bases are shared with TRBD1. CDR1 is MNHEY and CDR2 is SVGAGI in the germline V gene. With 5 bases clipped from V and 3 bases from J, the junction kept 7 bases outside the gene matches. This CDR3 region has 14 residues. CDR3 sequence (DNA): TGTGCCAGCAGTAAACCGGGACAGAGCTACGAGCAGTACTTC. Its translation: CASSKPGQSYEQYF.

There are a few counts of this clone. The V and J genes are TRBV30 and TRBJ1-2, with D perhaps matching TRBD1 (6 bases). V gave up 7 bases and J gave up 4 bases, with 16 bases separating them. The CDR3 has 13 amino acids. Germline V gene lookup returns CDR1 GTSNPN and CDR2 SVGIG (reference sequence). The CDR3 bases are TGTGCCTCGAACAGGGCGCGATCCTATGGCTACACCTTC. Translating gives CASNRARSYGYTF.

This clone came up a few times. This chain joins TRBV19 and TRBJ2-2; TRBD2 matches at 11 bases. Germline loops: CDR1 LNHDA, CDR2 SQIVND (reference sequence). The length of the CDR3 is 16 residues. V shed 5 bases, J shed 0 bases, and the junction held 2 bases outside the gene matches. The CDR3 coding sequence is TGTGCCAGTAGTCTACTAGCGGGAGCGAACACCGGGGAGCTGTTTTTT. Translating gives CASSLLAGANTGELFF.

This clone was picked up one time. This chain links TRBV4-1 with TRBJ2-3; 8 bases line up with TRBD1. Germline V gene data show CDR1 as MGHRA and CDR2 as YSYEKL. The V segment lost 4 bases and the J segment 6 bases; nucleotides outside the gene matches: 9. This CDR3 region has 15 residues. The CDR3 here is CASSPYGQGWDTQYF. CDR3 coding DNA: TGCGCCAGCAGCCCCTACGGACAGGGATGGGATACGCAGTATTTT.

The V and J genes are TRBV10-1 and TRBJ2-7; D ambiguous. V was cut by 0 bases and J by 0 bases, with 6 bases left in between. The CDR3 totals 14 residues. Germline values: CDR1 WNHNN, CDR2 SYGVQD (reference sequence). CDR3 sequence (DNA): TGCGCCAGCAGTGAGTCGTTTAGCTCCTACGAGCAGTACTTC. This codes for CASSESFSSYEQYF.

The V and J genes are TRBV6-5 and TRBJ2-7; 8 bases fit TRBD2. The germline V gene has CDR1 MNHEY and CDR2 SVGAGI. Unmatched junction bases numbered 7, after V lost 6 bases and J lost 3 bases. The CDR3 consists of 14 residues. The CDR3 region has the DNA TGTGCCAGCAGAAGCGGGAGTGGGGGCTACGAGCAGTACTTC. As protein: CASRSGSGGYEQYF.

Worth noting for this clone: The sample holds other DNA sequences that translate to the same CDR3. V and J are TRBV7-8 and TRBJ1-2, with D tentatively TRBD1 (6 bases). Germline loops: CDR1 SGHVS, CDR2 FQNEAQ. The ends were cut back, 4 bases at V and 0 bases at J, with 12 bases in the middle. This CDR3 contains 15 residues. Here the CDR3 reads CASSSQGATNYGYTF. CDR3 sequence (DNA): TGTGCCAGCAGCTCACAGGGAGCGACTAACTATGGCTACACCTTC.

This chain joins TRBV9 and TRBJ2-3, with D hard to call. Germline CDR1 SGDLS, CDR2 YYNGEE. The length of the CDR3 is 12 residues. V was shortened by 0 bases and J by 5 bases, with 4 bases between the two germline ends. DNA of the CDR3: TGTGCCAGCAGCGTAGCTAGAGATACGCAGTATTTT. Translating gives CASSVARDTQYF.

The chain recombines TRBV24-1 with TRBJ2-7, with TRBD1 as a possible D gene (6 bases). V lost 11 bases and J 1 base, leaving 20 bases between the germline ends. The CDR3 extends over 15 amino acids. Germline-derived CDR1 and CDR2 are KGHDR and SFDVKD. CDR3 sequence (DNA): TGTGCCATGCCGGGACAACTACCCGTTTCCTACGAGCAGTACTTC. Translated: CAMPGQLPVSYEQYF.

The DNA for the CDR3 is TGTGCCAGCAGTTCAATACACAGGGGCAATCAGCCCCAGCATTTT. As protein: CASSSIHRGNQPQHF. The J gene is TRBJ1-5, the V gene TRBV6-5; weak D call: TRBD1 (6 bases). The V end lost 4 bases, the J end lost 2 bases, and 12 bases lay between the germline ends. There are 15 residues in the CDR3. Germline CDR1 reads MNHEY; CDR2 reads SVGAGI.

The genes are TRBV21-1 and TRBJ2-1; the table's D gene call, TRBD1, was not cross checked with the DNA. TRBV21-1 is annotated as a pseudogene. This CDR3 comprises 14 residues. The CDR3 here is CASIQGARYNEQFF. The CDR3 nucleotides are TGTGCCAGCATCCAGGGGGCTAGGTACAATGAGCAGTTCTTC.